The 5 T cell receptor beta chains below were found in one sample sequenced in a study of identical twins. TCRdb re-called the 5' RACE reads with MiXCR, one entry per CDR3 protein. This sample carries about 220,000 distinct CDR3 sequences, roughly a tenth of them seen once, and the ten largest clones take about 5%. The sequenced material came from memory (CD45RO+) T cells sorted from blood. These receptor sequences come from a woman aged 18 to 35 in good health.

This clonotype was seen repeatedly, ten times or more. The rearrangement joins TRBV15 to TRBJ1-5; TRBD1 agrees at 7 bases. This CDR3 comprises 14 residues. Trimming took 4 bases from V and 6 from J; bases not matched to a gene: 6. The germline CDR1 and CDR2 sequences are LNHNV and YYDKDF (reference sequence). CDR3 sequence reads: CATSTTGSGQPQHF. The CDR3 DNA follows: TGTGCCACCAGCACGACAGGGTCGGGTCAGCCCCAGCATTTT.

V is TRBV7-2 and J is TRBJ2-1; D perhaps matches TRBD2 (5 bases). Trimming cost V 5 bases and J 15 bases, with 17 bases left between them. The CDR3 contains 12 residues. Germline CDR1 is SGHTA and CDR2 is FQGNSA. CDR3 sequence: CASSLDCSRRFF. CDR3 coding DNA: TGTGCCAGCAGCCTGGACTGTTCTAGGCGGTTCTTC.

Worth noting for this clonotype: A much larger clone is a single base away; this may be a read error. The J gene is TRBJ1-2, the V gene TRBV27; D may be TRBD1 (5 bases). The CDR3 totals 13 residues. Germline V gene lookup returns CDR1 MNHEY and CDR2 SMNVEV (reference sequence). The CDR3 nucleotides read TGTGCCAGCAGTTTGGGCAGGGACTATGGCTACTCCTTC. It is translated as CASSLGRDYGYSF.

This clonotype was recorded a few times. The chain employs TRBV12-3 or TRBV12-4 and TRBJ2-3, with 9 bases aligning to TRBD2. V lost 2 bases and J lost 2; bases outside the gene matches: 2. The CDR3 has 15 residues. The chain's CDR3 is CASSLLAGSTDTQYF. For the CDR3, the DNA is TGTGCCAGCAGTTTACTAGCGGGGTCCACAGATACGCAGTATTTT.

Ten or more counts support this clonotype. V is TRBV20-1 and J is TRBJ2-1; perhaps TRBD2 as D (6 bases). Trimming left V 1 base short and J 4 bases short, with 14 bases between. Per the germline V gene, CDR1 is DFQATT and CDR2 is SNEGSKA (reference sequence). There are 15 residues in the CDR3. This chain's CDR3 is CSARAYSGLYNEQFF. The CDR3 nucleotides are TGCAGTGCTAGAGCGTATAGCGGCCTTTACAATGAGCAGTTCTTC.